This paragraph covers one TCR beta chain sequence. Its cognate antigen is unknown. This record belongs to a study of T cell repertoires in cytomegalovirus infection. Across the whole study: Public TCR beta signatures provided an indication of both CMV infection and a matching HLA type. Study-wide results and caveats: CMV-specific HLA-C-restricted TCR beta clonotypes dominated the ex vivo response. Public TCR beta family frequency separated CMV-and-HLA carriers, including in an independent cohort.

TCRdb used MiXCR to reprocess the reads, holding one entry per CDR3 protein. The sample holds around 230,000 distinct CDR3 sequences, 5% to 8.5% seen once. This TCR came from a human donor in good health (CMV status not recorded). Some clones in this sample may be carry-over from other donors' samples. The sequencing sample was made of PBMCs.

The CDR3 is CASSDKTGIGNTIYF. In nucleotides, the CDR3 is TGTGCCAGCAGCGACAAGACAGGGATTGGAAACACCATATATTTT. The chain uses TRBV2 and TRBJ1-3, with 7 nucleotides matching TRBD1. V gave up 6 bases and J gave up 3 bases; unmatched junction bases: 8. The CDR3 length is 15 residues. CDR1 and CDR2 (germline): SNHLY, FYNNEI.